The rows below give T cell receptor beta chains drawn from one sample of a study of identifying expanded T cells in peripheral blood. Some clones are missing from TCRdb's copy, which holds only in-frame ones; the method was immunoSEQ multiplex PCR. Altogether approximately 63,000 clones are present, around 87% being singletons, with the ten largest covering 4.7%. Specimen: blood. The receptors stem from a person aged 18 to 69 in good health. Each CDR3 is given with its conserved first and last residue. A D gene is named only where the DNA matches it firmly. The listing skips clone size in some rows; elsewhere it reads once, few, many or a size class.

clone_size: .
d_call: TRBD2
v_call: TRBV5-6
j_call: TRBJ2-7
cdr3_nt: TGTGCCAGCAGCTTCCCTAGCGGGAGGGCCAATACCTACGAGCAGTACTTC
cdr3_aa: CASSFPSGRANTYEQYF

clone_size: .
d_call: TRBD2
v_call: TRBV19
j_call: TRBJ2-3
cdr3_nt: TGTGCCAGTAGTTTCCAACTAGCGGGGACAGATACGCAGTATTTT
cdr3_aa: CASSFQLAGTDTQYF

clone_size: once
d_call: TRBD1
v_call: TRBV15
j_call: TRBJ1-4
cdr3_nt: TGTGCCACCAGCAGAGCAACAGGGGGTTTTGAAAAACTGTTTTTT
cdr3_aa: CATSRATGGFEKLFF

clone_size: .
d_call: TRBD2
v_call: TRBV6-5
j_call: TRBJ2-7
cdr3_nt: TGTGCCAGCAGAGCCACTAGCGGGGCTGCCTACGAGCAGTACTTC
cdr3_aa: CASRATSGAAYEQYF

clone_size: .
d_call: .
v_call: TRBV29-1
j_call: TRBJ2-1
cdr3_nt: TGCAGCGTAACAGGGTATCGGGAGCAGTTCTTC
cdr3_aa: CSVTGYREQFF

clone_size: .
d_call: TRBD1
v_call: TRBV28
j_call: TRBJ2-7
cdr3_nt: TGTGCCAGCAGGACAGGGGGGAACGAGCAGTACTTC
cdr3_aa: CASRTGGNEQYF

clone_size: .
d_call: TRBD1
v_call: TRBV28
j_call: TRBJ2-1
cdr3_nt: TGTGCCAGCCAGGGGGCAGAGAGCTCCTACAATGAGCAGTTCTTC
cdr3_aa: CASQGAESSYNEQFF

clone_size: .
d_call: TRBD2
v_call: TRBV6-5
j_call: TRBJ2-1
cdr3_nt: TGTGCCATCGGGACTAGCGGATACAATGAGCAGTTCTTC
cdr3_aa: CAIGTSGYNEQFF

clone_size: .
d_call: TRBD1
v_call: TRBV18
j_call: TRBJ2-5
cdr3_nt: TGTGCCAGCTCACCACAAGAGACAGGGGGATATCAGACCCAGTACTTC
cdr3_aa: CASSPQETGGYQTQYF

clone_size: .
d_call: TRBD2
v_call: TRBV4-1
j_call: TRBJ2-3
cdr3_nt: TGCGCCAGCAGTCAACTCGCGGCTAGCGGTCGGGATACGCAGTATTTT
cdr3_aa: CASSQLAASGRDTQYF

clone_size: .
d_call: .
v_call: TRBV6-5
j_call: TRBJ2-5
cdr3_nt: TGTGCCAGCAGTCTCCGACTGCTCCAAGAGACCCAGTACTTC
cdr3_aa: CASSLRLLQETQYF

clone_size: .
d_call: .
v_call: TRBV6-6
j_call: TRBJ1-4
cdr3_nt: TGTGCCAGCAGGCCGGGGAATGAAAAACTGTTTTTT
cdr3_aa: CASRPGNEKLFF

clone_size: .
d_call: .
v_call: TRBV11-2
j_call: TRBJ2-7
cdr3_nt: TGTGCCAGCAGCTTTCCGCGGCAGGGTTCCTACGAGCAGTACTTC
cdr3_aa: CASSFPRQGSYEQYF

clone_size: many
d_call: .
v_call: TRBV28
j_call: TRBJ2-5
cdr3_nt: TGTGCCAGCAGTCTGGCGGAAGAGACCCAGTACTTC
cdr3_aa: CASSLAEETQYF